This entry features one TCR beta chain sequence. No antigen is known for it. This CDR3 is 17 amino acids long. Trimming cost V 5 bases and J 5 bases; bases outside gene matches: 15. Per the germline V gene, CDR1 is MDHEN and CDR2 is SYDVKM. The data stem from a study of shared clonotypes between healthy human individuals. Study-wide background: Each donor contributed plates that comprised three CD4 naive, three CD4 memory, two CD8 naive and one CD8 memory.

Study results and limitations: Unshared clonotypes carried lower generation probabilities than those common to all four donors.

Cells designated naive CD8 were CD45RO-negative and were positively selected for CCR7, with terminally differentiated effector memory CD45RA+ cells excluded. Repertoires were generated with immunoSEQ multiplex PCR, while TCRdb's copy carries only in-frame clones and drops some. This table has around 1.9 million clones, roughly 95% appearing once. The source is a young man in good health. Some clones in this sample may be carry-over from other donors' samples. The chain uses TRBV28 and TRBJ2-7; TRBD1 agrees at 10 bases. The specimen was naive CD8+ T cells from PBMCs. The CDR3 coding sequence is TGTGCCAGCAGTGATATCACCGGGACAGGGGTAAGGCACGAGCAGTACTTC. Protein: CASSDITGTGVRHEQYF.